This T cell receptor (beta chain) appears in the sequencing data of a study of early T cells in non-severe SARS-CoV-2 infection. Researchers tagged individual cDNA molecules with unique molecular identifiers. TCRdb ran MiXCR on the 5' RACE reads and lists one entry per CDR3 protein. The table lists fewer than 60,000 distinct CDR3 sequences, approximately 10% of them singletons. The CDR3 contains 15 residues. V was clipped by 2 bases and J by 5 bases, with 13 bases between them. The sequencing sample was made of whole blood. The clonotype comes from an adult who was a healthcare worker with PCR-confirmed SARS-CoV-2 infection or an uninfected control (not recorded which). This chain connects TRBV12-3 or TRBV12-4 to TRBJ2-1; a weak D match, TRBD1 (6 bases). The CDR3 bases are TGTGCCAGCAGTTTACAAGTAGGGGGAGACAATGAGCAGTTCTTC. It codes for CASSLQVGGDNEQFF.